These 21 T cell receptor beta chains came from one sample sequenced in a study of T-cell memory formation after mild COVID-19. TCRdb re-analysed the 5' RACE reads in MiXCR, keeping a single row per CDR3 protein. The sample holds over 500,000 distinct CDR3 sequences, about 18% seen once. The sample consisted of PBMCs or a T cell subset sorted from them (not recorded which). The receptors come from an adult woman who had mild COVID-19 (a few samples of this study predate the infection). Cell type and time point are not known.

The chain is built from TRBV11-1 and TRBJ2-5; no definite D call. V was trimmed by 1 base and J by 6 bases, leaving 6 bases between them. Germline V gene sequence: CDR1 SGHAT, CDR2 FQDESV (reference sequence). This CDR3 comprises 12 residues. The chain's CDR3 is CASSLVGKTQYF. CDR3 bases: TGTGCCAGCAGCTTAGTAGGCAAGACCCAGTACTTC. The whole variable domain, remainder taken from reference TRBV11-1 and TRBJ2-5, is EAEVAQSPRYKITEKSQAVAFWCDPISGHATLYWYRQILGQGPELLVQFQDESVVDDSQLPKDRFSAERLKGVDSTLKIQPAELGDSAMYLCASSLVGKTQYFGPGTRLLVL.

The chain has TRBV5-1 and TRBJ2-3; 10 bases align to TRBD1. The CDR3 extends over 15 amino acids. Germline V gives CDR1 SGHRS, CDR2 YFSETQ. V was pared by 5 bases and J by 4 bases, with 7 bases of the junction left unmatched. CDR3 in amino acids: CASRRGTGVADTQYF. DNA for the CDR3: TGCGCCAGCAGGCGAGGGACAGGGGTGGCAGATACGCAGTATTTT.

This clonotype was seen ten or more times. This chain joins TRBV15 and TRBJ2-7, with 11 bases fitting TRBD1. Trimming at V came to 3 bases and at J to 6 bases, leaving 7 bases not matched to a gene. Germline V gene sequence: CDR1 LNHNV, CDR2 YYDKDF (reference sequence). The CDR3 extends over 15 amino acids. The CDR3, as DNA: TGTGCCACCAGCAGGAACCGGGACAGGGGGAGCGAGCAGTACTTC. This gives the protein CATSRNRDRGSEQYF.

The table lists this clonotype with many counts. CDR3 sequence: CSASLRGRGSTDTQYF. CDR3 in DNA: TGCAGTGCTAGTCTACGGGGGCGCGGGAGCACAGATACGCAGTATTTT. The rearrangement uses TRBV20-1 and TRBJ2-3; D might be TRBD1 or TRBD2, each matching 6 bases. The CDR3 runs to 16 residues. V shed 3 bases and J shed 0 bases, with 16 bases lying between them. CDR1 and CDR2 (germline): DFQATT, SNEGSKA (reference sequence).

The chain recombines TRBV20-1 with TRBJ1-1, with 7 bases lining up with TRBD1. From germline, CDR1 is DFQATT and CDR2 SNEGSKA (reference sequence). The length of the CDR3 is 17 residues. Trimming took 3 bases from V and 0 from J; bases not matched to a gene: 13. CDR3 nucleotides: TGCAGTGCTAGTGGGGAGACACCGACAGGGATGAACACTGAAGCTTTCTTT. It is translated as CSASGETPTGMNTEAFF.

The V gene is TRBV24-1, the J gene TRBJ2-1; TRBD2 agrees at 14 bases. The CDR3 consists of 18 residues. V lost 4 bases to trimming and J lost 5 bases; unmatched junction nucleotides: 9. The germline CDR1 and CDR2 sequences are KGHDR and SFDVKD. Here the CDR3 DNA reads TGTGCCACCAGTGACCCCAGACTAGCGGGAGGGCCAGACAATGAGCAGTTCTTC. Amino acids: CATSDPRLAGGPDNEQFF.

This clonotype occurred a few times. This chain uses TRBV2 with TRBJ2-6; D gene unclear. The CDR3 length is 16 residues. CDR1 is SNHLY and CDR2 is FYNNEI in the germline V gene. The V end lost 4 bases, the J end lost 2 bases, and 12 bases lay between the germline ends. CDR3 in DNA: TGTGCCAGCAGTGTTAGTTTTCGAGCTGGGGCCAACGTCCTGACTTTC. It specifies CASSVSFRAGANVLTF.

The V call is TRBV6-2 or TRBV6-3, the J call TRBJ2-5; D is uncertain. This CDR3 region has 12 residues. The V and J ends lost 0 bases and 4 bases respectively, with 3 bases between them. The germline gives CDR1 MNHEY, CDR2 SVGEGT. The CDR3: CASSYSIETQYF. CDR3 nucleotides: TGTGCCAGCAGTTACTCGATAGAGACCCAGTACTTC.

The rearrangement links TRBV12-5 to TRBJ2-3, with D possibly TRBD2 on 6 matching bases. Germline V gives CDR1 LGHNT, CDR2 FRNRAP. The V end was cut by 6 bases, the J end by 3 bases, with 13 bases between. The CDR3 is made up of 14 amino acids. The CDR3 DNA is TGTGCTAGTGGGATCGGGCGGGGAACAGATACGCAGTATTTT. Translation gives CASGIGRGTDTQYF.

This clonotype was seen only a few times. This sequence joins TRBV30 and TRBJ2-1; 9 positions agree with TRBD2. The CDR3 has 15 amino acids. Germline trimming cut 5 bases from V and 7 bases from J; bases unmatched to any gene: 12. The V gene's germline CDR1 is GTSNPN and CDR2 SVGIG (reference sequence). In DNA form, the CDR3 reads TGTGCCTGGGCCTTTGGGGCGGGAGGGCTTAATGAGCAGTTCTTC. Its protein is CAWAFGAGGLNEQFF.

The rearrangement uses TRBV30 and TRBJ2-7, with 12 bases matching TRBD1. CDR1 GTSNPN and CDR2 SVGIG come from the germline V gene (reference sequence). Unmatched junction bases numbered 2, after V lost 3 bases and J lost 2 bases. The CDR3 sequence is 14 residues long. The CDR3 sequence: CAWRGTGGPYEQYF. The CDR3 DNA reads as TGTGCCTGGAGGGGGACAGGGGGCCCCTACGAGCAGTACTTC.

This clonotype was seen at least ten times. The V and J genes are TRBV5-6 and TRBJ2-1; no firm D call. Germline V gives CDR1 SGHDT, CDR2 YYEEEE. V dropped 0 bases and J dropped 0 bases, with 10 bases sitting between them. This CDR3 is 16 amino acids long. The CDR3 region has the DNA TGTGCCAGCAGCTTGGAGGCGGCGAGCTCCTACAATGAGCAGTTCTTC. Amino acid sequence: CASSLEAASSYNEQFF. Combining the CDR3 with reference TRBV5-6 and TRBJ2-1 gives the whole variable domain DAGVTQSPTHLIKTRGQQVTLRCSPKSGHDTVSWYQQALGQGPQFIFQYYEEEERQRGNFPDRFSGHQFPNYSSELNVNALLLGDSALYLCASSLEAASSYNEQFFGPGTRLTVL.

The V gene is TRBV9, the J gene TRBJ1-3, with a tentative D call TRBD1 (5 bases). Trimming took 4 bases from V and 5 from J, leaving 19 bases between them. CDR1 and CDR2 (germline): SGDLS, YYNGEE. This CDR3 region has 16 residues. CDR3 in amino acids: CASSTSYVGRRNTIYF. The CDR3 DNA sequence: TGTGCCAGCAGCACCTCCTATGTGGGACGAAGAAACACCATATATTTT.

J is TRBJ2-1 and V is TRBV7-6, with a tentative D call TRBD2 (6 bases). This CDR3 region has 14 residues. Germline V lookup: CDR1 SGHVS, CDR2 FNYEAQ. Trimming removed 1 base at V and 10 bases at J, with 14 bases between. CDR3 in DNA: TGTGCCAGCAGCTTAGGCGGGGCGGCAGGAGAGCAGTTCTTC. Translating gives CASSLGGAAGEQFF.

This chain connects TRBV7-8 to TRBJ2-1, with 9 positions matching TRBD2. With V trimmed by 1 base and J by 10 bases, 5 bases remained unmatched. CDR1 is SGHVS and CDR2 is FQNEAQ in the germline V gene. This CDR3 has 14 residues. CDR3 sequence: CASSLGLAGYEQFF. The CDR3 coding sequence is TGTGCCAGCAGCTTAGGTCTAGCGGGGTACGAGCAGTTCTTC.

This clonotype turned up a few times. The chain carries TRBV6-2 or TRBV6-3 and TRBJ2-2; D is unresolved. Per germline, CDR1 MNHEY and CDR2 SVGEGT. V lost 0 bases and J 1 base, leaving 15 bases between the germline ends. The CDR3 totals 18 residues. DNA of the CDR3: TGTGCCAGCAGTTACTCGCGAATGGGCGAGAGGAACACCGGGGAGCTGTTTTTT. Translated: CASSYSRMGERNTGELFF.

The chain couples TRBV19 to TRBJ2-7; a possible D gene is TRBD1 (5 bases). Between the trimmed V and J ends, which lost 3 bases and 4 bases, there was a span of 13 bases. In germline, CDR1 is LNHDA, CDR2 SQIVND (reference sequence). CDR3 size: 14 residues. The CDR3 DNA follows: TGTGCCAGTAGTATTGCCAATGGGGCATACGAGCAGTACTTC. Amino acids: CASSIANGAYEQYF. Together with reference TRBV19 and TRBJ2-7, the CDR3 gives the full variable domain: DGGITQSPKYLFRKEGQNVTLSCEQNLNHDAMYWYRQDPGQGLRLIYYSQIVNDFQKGDIAEGYSVSREKKESFPLTVTSAQKNPTAFYLCASSIANGAYEQYFGPGTRLTVT.

V usage is TRBV5-1 and J usage is TRBJ1-1, with 8 positions matching TRBD1. The V gene end was trimmed by 4 bases and the J gene end by 1 base; junction bases not matched to a gene: 15. The CDR3 is 18 amino acids. Germline assignment: CDR1 SGHRS and CDR2 YFSETQ. CDR3 sequence (DNA): TGCGCCAGCAGCGCCCGGGACAGGAACTACCGACAGAACACTGAAGCTTTCTTT. Its protein product is CASSARDRNYRQNTEAFF.

This chain joins TRBV6-6 and TRBJ2-3; D possibly matches TRBD1 or TRBD2 (5 bases each). Between the trimmed V and J ends, which lost 7 bases and 2 bases, there was a span of 13 bases. CDR1 and CDR2 from the germline V gene are MNHNY and SVGAGI (reference sequence). CDR3 length: 14 amino acids. The CDR3 bases are TGTGCCAGCACCACCCGGGACGACACAGATACGCAGTATTTT. Translation gives CASTTRDDTDTQYF.

As for this clonotype: The junction departs from germline at one end; a sequencing error may be responsible. J is TRBJ2-2 and V is TRBV19; D ambiguous. CDR1 and CDR2 (germline): LNHDA, SQIVND (reference sequence). This CDR3 comprises 16 residues. The CDR3 region is CASSIFGPPNTGELFF. The CDR3 DNA is TGTGCCAGTAGTATATTTGGACCCCCGAACACCGGTGAGCTGTTTTTT.

J is TRBJ2-3 and V is TRBV24-1; no clear D. CDR3 length equals 12 residues. V was cut by 7 bases and J by 5 bases, with 9 bases left in between. The V gene's germline CDR1 is KGHDR and CDR2 SFDVKD. DNA of the CDR3: TGTGCCACCAGCGACTGGAGAGATACGCAGTATTTT. Translation gives CATSDWRDTQYF.